The rows below give T cell receptor beta chains drawn from one sample of a study of T-cell memory formation after mild COVID-19. TCRdb analysed the 5' RACE reads with MiXCR anew, one entry per CDR3 protein. The table includes approximately 190,000 distinct CDR3 sequences, around 17% detected once. Source material: PBMCs or a T cell subset sorted from them (not recorded which). The source of these receptors is an adult woman who had mild COVID-19 (a few samples of this study predate the infection). Cell type and time point are not known. CDR3s leave out the opening cysteine and the closing phenylalanine or tryptophan. Each record gives: V gene, CDR3 length, J gene, CDR3 protein.

V: TRBV20-1; length: 12; J: TRBJ1-4; CDR3: SAAGSSTNEKLF
V: TRBV12-3/TRBV12-4; length: 12; J: TRBJ1-2; CDR3: ASTRGQGTPGYT
V: TRBV7-2; length: 13; J: TRBJ1-1; CDR3: ASSLAGRLNTEAF
V: TRBV12-3/TRBV12-4; length: 11; J: TRBJ2-1; CDR3: ASSELEYNEQF
V: TRBV29-1; length: 12; J: TRBJ2-1; CDR3: SVEFRTGNIEQF
V: TRBV29-1; length: 16; J: TRBJ2-3; CDR3: SVRLPVSGRAKADTQY
V: TRBV12-3/TRBV12-4; length: 12; J: TRBJ1-6; CDR3: ASRLGQDGSPLH
V: TRBV30; length: 16; J: TRBJ2-1; CDR3: AWTGGGPLILSDNEQF
V: TRBV3-1; length: 13; J: TRBJ2-2; CDR3: ASSHFGQNTGELF
V: TRBV19; length: 15; J: TRBJ2-6; CDR3: ASRSRQVDSGANVLT
V: TRBV15; length: 13; J: TRBJ1-5; CDR3: ATSRDRTGSQPQH
V: TRBV25-1; length: 15; J: TRBJ1-2; CDR3: ASSDGIGRRANYGYT
V: TRBV5-1; length: 13; J: TRBJ1-3; CDR3: ASRNSVTAGNTIY
V: TRBV5-1; length: 11; J: TRBJ2-7; CDR3: ASSLGRGGEQY
V: TRBV5-1; length: 11; J: TRBJ1-5; CDR3: ASSLAGLEPQH
V: TRBV27; length: 12; J: TRBJ2-7; CDR3: ASLKLAGIGEQY
V: TRBV20-1; length: 12; J: TRBJ2-5; CDR3: SALPSGSKETQY
V: TRBV29-1; length: 12; J: TRBJ1-1; CDR3: SVEKPSRSTEAF
V: TRBV2; length: 12; J: TRBJ2-5; CDR3: ASSDSYSQETQY
V: TRBV12-3/TRBV12-4; length: 13; J: TRBJ1-5; CDR3: ASSLTGYSNQPQH
V: TRBV7-3; length: 11; J: TRBJ1-6; CDR3: ASSLTPGGSLH
V: TRBV20-1; length: 11; J: TRBJ1-2; CDR3: SATAGGLYGYT
V: TRBV29-1; length: 13; J: TRBJ2-1; CDR3: SVTPGLGSYNEQF
V: TRBV7-9; length: 14; J: TRBJ1-2; CDR3: ASSLAMDLGNYGYT
V: TRBV20-1; length: 13; J: TRBJ2-3; CDR3: SARVTASTSDTQY
V: TRBV4-1; length: 12; J: TRBJ1-2; CDR3: ASVEGPPNYGYT
V: TRBV5-1; length: 12; J: TRBJ1-2; CDR3: ASSSMTANYGYT
V: TRBV10-3; length: 15; J: TRBJ1-1; CDR3: AITPRQGSGLNTEAF
V: TRBV6-2/TRBV6-3; length: 11; J: TRBJ2-5; CDR3: ASKSPSQETQY
V: TRBV10-3; length: 12; J: TRBJ2-7; CDR3: AIKQGASSYEQY
V: TRBV2; length: 11; J: TRBJ2-2; CDR3: ASRRQGGGELF